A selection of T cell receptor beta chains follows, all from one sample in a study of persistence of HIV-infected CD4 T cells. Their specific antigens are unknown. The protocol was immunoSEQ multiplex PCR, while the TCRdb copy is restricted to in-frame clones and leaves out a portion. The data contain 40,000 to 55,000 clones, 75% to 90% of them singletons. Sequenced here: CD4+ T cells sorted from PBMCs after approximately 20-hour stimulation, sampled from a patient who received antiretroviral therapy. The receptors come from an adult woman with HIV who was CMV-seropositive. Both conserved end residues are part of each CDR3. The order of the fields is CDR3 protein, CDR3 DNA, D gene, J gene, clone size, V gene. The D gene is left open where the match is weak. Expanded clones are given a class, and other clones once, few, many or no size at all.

CASSEQGLDEQFF,TGTGCCAGCAGTGAACAGGGTTTGGATGAGCAGTTCTTC,-,TRBJ2-1,-,TRBV6-1
CAISGTHYEQYF,TGTGCCATCAGCGGGACGCACTACGAGCAGTACTTC,-,TRBJ2-7,once,TRBV10-3
CASSGQGYTEAFF,TGTGCCAGCTCGGGACAGGGGTACACTGAAGCTTTCTTT,TRBD1,TRBJ1-1,-,TRBV18
CATSGSVAGANVLTF,TGTGCCACCTCAGGGTCCGTCGCTGGGGCCAACGTCCTGACTTTC,-,TRBJ2-6,-,TRBV5-4
CATSRDYPGQGPWGNTF,TGTGCCACCAGCAGAGATTACCCGGGACAGGGGCCGTGGGGGAATACCTTT,TRBD1,TRBJ1-4,-,TRBV15
CASSRDGSGELFF,TGTGCCAGCAGTAGGGACGGTTCCGGGGAGCTGTTTTTT,-,TRBJ2-2,-,TRBV28
CASSLPLGLRRANVLTF,TGTGCCAGCAGCTTACCCCTGGGACTGAGGAGGGCCAACGTCCTGACTTTC,-,TRBJ2-6,once,TRBV11-3
CASSLSGAWGEKLFF,TGTGCCAGCAGTTTATCGGGAGCCTGGGGGGAAAAACTGTTTTTT,-,TRBJ1-4,-,TRBV28
CASSVSSGRAISADTQYF,TGTGCCAGCAGCGTTTCTAGCGGGAGGGCCATTAGCGCAGATACGCAGTATTTT,TRBD2,TRBJ2-3,-,TRBV9
CASSPRTGELTPYEQYF,TGTGCCAGCAGTCCCCGGACAGGGGAACTTACTCCCTACGAGCAGTACTTC,TRBD1,TRBJ2-7,-,TRBV6-6
CAISDRQGTAFF,TGTGCCATCAGTGATCGACAGGGTACGGCTTTCTTT,TRBD1,TRBJ1-1,-,TRBV10-3
CASSEDRDYGYTF,TGTGCCAGCAGTGAGGACAGGGACTATGGCTACACCTTC,TRBD1,TRBJ1-2,-,TRBV2
CASSRLVDSYEQYF,TGTGCCAGCTCGCGCCTTGTGGACAGCTACGAGCAGTACTTC,-,TRBJ2-7,-,TRBV18
CASSTFQETQYF,TGCGCCAGCAGCACCTTCCAAGAGACCCAGTACTTC,-,TRBJ2-5,-,TRBV5-1
CATSGTVEGGAQHF,TGTGCCACCAGTGGGACAGTGGAGGGCGGGGCCCAGCATTTT,-,TRBJ1-5,few,TRBV24-1
CASSLDLGNTIYF,TGCGCCAGCAGCTTGGATTTGGGGAACACCATATATTTT,-,TRBJ1-3,once,TRBV5-1
CASSQGTATTSNQPQHF,TGTGCCAGCAGCCAAGGGACCGCGACGACGAGCAATCAGCCCCAGCATTTT,-,TRBJ1-5,once,TRBV16
CSGTVDYGYTF,TGCAGTGGGACGGTCGACTATGGCTACACCTTC,-,TRBJ1-2,-,TRBV20-1
CASSFRMQGNTEAFF,TGTGCCAGCAGTTTTCGAATGCAGGGGAACACTGAAGCTTTCTTT,-,TRBJ1-1,-,TRBV27
CASSARGQGGFSSYNEQFF,TGTGCCAGCAGTGCACGGGGACAGGGTGGATTTAGCTCCTACAATGAGCAGTTCTTC,TRBD1,TRBJ2-1,-,TRBV6-1
CASSGEGPSNQPQHF,TGTGCCAGCAGTGGGGAGGGACCCAGCAATCAGCCCCAGCATTTT,-,TRBJ1-5,-,TRBV2
CAISGLAGGSSSTDTQYF,TGTGCCATCAGCGGTCTAGCGGGGGGCTCCTCTAGCACAGATACGCAGTATTTT,TRBD2,TRBJ2-3,-,TRBV10-3
CAWSVGWNGYTF,TGTGCCTGGAGTGTTGGATGGAATGGCTACACCTTC,-,TRBJ1-2,-,TRBV30
CASSLDPTGVGSPLHF,TGCGCCAGCAGCTTGGATCCGACAGGGGTAGGTTCACCCCTCCACTTT,TRBD1,TRBJ1-6,once,TRBV5-1
CASSYRGQPNTGELFF,TGTGCCAGCAGTTATAGAGGACAACCGAACACCGGGGAGCTGTTTTTT,-,TRBJ2-2,-,TRBV28
CASSYYSTNTEAFF,TGTGCCAGCAGCTATTATTCCACGAACACTGAAGCTTTCTTT,-,TRBJ1-1,-,TRBV7-8
CASSQRNGGEQYF,TGTGCCAGCAGCCAACGAAACGGAGGAGAGCAGTACTTC,-,TRBJ2-7,-,TRBV16
CASSTGSSNEKLFF,TGCGCCAGCAGTACAGGGTCAAGTAATGAAAAACTGTTTTTT,-,TRBJ1-4,-,TRBV10-1
CASSYRRRQGNYEQYF,TGTGCCAGCAGTTACCGACGGAGACAGGGAAACTACGAGCAGTACTTC,TRBD1,TRBJ2-7,-,TRBV6-5
CASRNRPSLMNTEAFF,TGTGCCAGCAGAAATCGGCCCTCTCTAATGAACACTGAAGCTTTCTTT,-,TRBJ1-1,-,TRBV28
CATRRGAKGQPQHF,TGTGCCACCAGGAGGGGGGCGAAAGGGCAGCCCCAGCATTTT,-,TRBJ1-5,-,TRBV15
CASRGTVFYEQYF,TGTGCCAGCAGGGGGACAGTTTTCTACGAGCAGTACTTC,TRBD1,TRBJ2-7,-,TRBV28
CASRVLGGSEQFF,TGTGCCAGCAGAGTCCTAGGGGGCAGTGAGCAGTTCTTC,TRBD1,TRBJ2-1,-,TRBV27
CASSPGTSGISTDTQYF,TGTGCCAGCAGTCCCGGGACTAGCGGTATTAGCACAGATACGCAGTATTTT,TRBD2,TRBJ2-3,-,TRBV2
CASSQQGDTQYF,TGCGCCAGCAGCCAGCAGGGAGATACGCAGTATTTT,-,TRBJ2-3,-,TRBV5-1
CASSLAGTQVNYGYTF,TGCGCCAGCAGCTTGGCCGGGACACAAGTTAACTATGGCTACACCTTC,-,TRBJ1-2,-,TRBV5-1
CASSQGTLPEQYF,TGCGCCAGCAGCCAAGGGACTCTCCCCGAGCAGTACTTC,-,TRBJ2-7,-,TRBV4-1
CASSFRDNRDTEAFF,TGTGCCAGCAGTTTTCGCGATAACAGGGACACTGAAGCTTTCTTT,-,TRBJ1-1,once,TRBV28
CASSLKSGSTGELFF,TGCGCCAGCAGCTTGAAGAGCGGGTCCACCGGGGAGCTGTTTTTT,-,TRBJ2-2,-,TRBV5-1
CASSEGRAVRDGYTF,TGTGCCAGCAGTGAAGGCCGGGCCGTTCGCGATGGCTACACCTTC,-,TRBJ1-2,-,TRBV6-1